This is a list of T cell receptor beta chains from one sample in a study of T cells in Graves' hyperthyroidism and ophthalmopathy. TCRdb re-derived calls from the multiplex PCR reads in MiXCR, one entry per CDR3 protein. Of 690,000 or so distinct CDR3 sequences in the sample, about 17% are singletons; the top ten hold 16%. Sequencing was carried out using blood. These receptors were collected from a woman aged 45-59 years with Graves' hyperthyroidism that later progressed to Graves' ophthalmopathy. The CDR3 runs from the conserved cysteine through the conserved F or W. D genes are given only for firm matches. Not all rows give a size; the values are once, few, many and, for expanded clones, a class.

>-|14|TRBJ2-3|TRBV27|-
TGTGCCAGCAGTTTAATGGAGGCCACAGATACGCAGTATTTT
CASSLMEATDTQYF
>-|14|TRBJ2-7|TRBV20-1|few
TGCAGTGCTAGAGATAGGCGCAAGACCTACGAGCAGTACTTC
CSARDRRKTYEQYF
>-|14|TRBJ1-1|TRBV6-1|-
TGTGCCAGCAGTCCCCGGACCGAAGCGGCTGAAGCTTTCTTT
CASSPRTEAAEAFF
>TRBD1|14|TRBJ1-5|TRBV20-1|many
TGCAGTGCATCGACAGGGCCTAGCAATCAGCCCCAGCATTTT
CSASTGPSNQPQHF
>TRBD1|16|TRBJ1-2|TRBV5-1|-
TGCGCCAGCAGCTTCGGGACAGGACGCGGAATCAATGGCTACACCTTC
CASSFGTGRGINGYTF
>-|15|TRBJ1-4|TRBV7-6|-
TGTGCCAGCAGTCCGGGACACCTCCCTAATGAAAAACTGTTTTTT
CASSPGHLPNEKLFF
>-|15|TRBJ2-7|TRBV11-2|few
TGTGCCAGCAGCTCTTCGGGGGGCCGCACCTACGAGCAGTACTTC
CASSSSGGRTYEQYF
>TRBD1|13|TRBJ2-7|TRBV20-1|many
TGCAGTGCTCTGGACAGGGGGCCCTACGAGCAGTACTTC
CSALDRGPYEQYF
>TRBD1|16|TRBJ2-3|TRBV5-1|-
TGCGCCAGCAGCTTGGGGGGACAGGGGGCAGCAGATACGCAGTATTTT
CASSLGGQGAADTQYF
>-|16|TRBJ1-4|TRBV6-1|-
TGTGCCAGCAGCCCCTCCACGGGACCCACTAAACTAATACTGTTTTTT
CASSPSTGPTKLILFF
>-|15|TRBJ1-1|TRBV11-2|-
TGTGCCAGCAGCTTAGAAGTAGCAGGGCGCACTGAAGCTTTCTTT
CASSLEVAGRTEAFF
>TRBD1|17|TRBJ1-2|TRBV3-1|-
TGTGCCAGCAGCCTTTCGGACAGGGGGCCCGAGAACTATGGCTACACCTTC
CASSLSDRGPENYGYTF
>TRBD1|14|TRBJ2-2|TRBV6-1|few
TGTGCCAGCAGGATGACAGGGATCACCGGGGAGCTGTTTTTT
CASRMTGITGELFF
>-|13|TRBJ1-6|TRBV5-1|many
TGCGCCAGCAGCCGGGGGGCAGGTTCACCCCTCCACTTT
CASSRGAGSPLHF
>-|14|TRBJ1-1|TRBV3-1|many
TGTGCCAGCAGCCGGACCAAGGTGAGCACTGAAGCTTTCTTT
CASSRTKVSTEAFF
>-|16|TRBJ2-5|TRBV7-2|-
TGTGCCAGCAGCTTTAGATACGACGCCTTCCAAGAGACCCAGTACTTC
CASSFRYDAFQETQYF
>TRBD1|15|TRBJ1-5|TRBV15|many
TGTGCCACCAGCTCGGGACAGGGAGAGGATCAGCCCCAGCATTTT
CATSSGQGEDQPQHF
>-|13|TRBJ1-1|TRBV27|-
TGTGCCAGCAGTTTTGGCAGGACCTCTGAAGCTTTCTTT
CASSFGRTSEAFF
>TRBD1|17|TRBJ1-6|TRBV6-1|-
TGTGCCAGCAGTTCATTATCCGGGACAGCCTATAATTCACCCCTCCACTTT
CASSSLSGTAYNSPLHF
>-|13|TRBJ1-1|TRBV9|-
TGTGCCAGCAGCGTAGAAATGGGGACTGAAGCTTTCTTT
CASSVEMGTEAFF
>-|15|TRBJ2-6|TRBV19|few
TGTGCCAGTAGTCCCCATGCGGCAGGGGCCAACGTCCTGACTTTC
CASSPHAAGANVLTF
>-|13|TRBJ1-2|TRBV7-9|-
TGTGCCAGCAGCTTTAGGACAGAGTCTGGCTACACCTTC
CASSFRTESGYTF
>TRBD1|14|TRBJ1-2|TRBV27|few
TGTGCCAGCAGTTTACGAGGGGGCGTCTCTGGCTACACCTTC
CASSLRGGVSGYTF
>-|14|TRBJ2-3|TRBV20-1|many
TGCGGAACCCCTCTCCTAGACCCCACAGATACGCAGTATTTT
CGTPLLDPTDTQYF
>-|15|TRBJ1-1|TRBV30|many
TGTGCCTGGAGTAAGGGGGAGTGGAGGAACACTGAAGCTTTCTTT
CAWSKGEWRNTEAFF
>-|16|TRBJ2-7|TRBV27|few
TGTGCCAGCAGCCCGTATACTAGTGGGTCCTACAATGAGCAGTACTTC
CASSPYTSGSYNEQYF
>TRBD2|14|TRBJ2-5|TRBV27|many
TGTGCCAGCAGTTCAGGACTAGCGGGAGGGAGCCAGTACTTC
CASSSGLAGGSQYF
>-|15|TRBJ2-5|TRBV12-3/TRBV12-4|-
TGTGCCAGCAGTATATCTGGACAGAATCAAGAGACCCAGTACTTC
CASSISGQNQETQYF
>-|15|TRBJ1-6|TRBV5-1|-
TGCGCCAGCAGCTTGGAAATCAGAGTTAATTCACCCCTCCACTTT
CASSLEIRVNSPLHF
>-|14|TRBJ1-1|TRBV18|many
TGTGCCAGCTCATTCGGGCCTGGGGACACTGAAGCTTTCTTT
CASSFGPGDTEAFF
>TRBD1|15|TRBJ1-5|TRBV27|few
TGTGCCAGCAGTCGACAGGGTTACAGCAATCAGCCCCAGCATTTT
CASSRQGYSNQPQHF
>-|17|TRBJ2-2|TRBV5-1|few
TGCGCCAGCAGCTTGGCCTTCTGGACAGTAAACACCGGGGAGCTGTTTTTT
CASSLAFWTVNTGELFF
>-|15|TRBJ1-5|TRBV20-1|-
TGCAGTGCTGGAATGACAGGCTATAGCAATCAGCCCCAGCATTTT
CSAGMTGYSNQPQHF
>TRBD1|13|TRBJ1-6|TRBV6-1|-
TGTGCCAGCAGACGGGACAGGGATTCACCCCTCCACTTT
CASRRDRDSPLHF
>TRBD1|15|TRBJ1-5|TRBV19|few
TGTGCCAGTAGCCCGGGACAGGGAATCAATCAGCCCCAGCATTTT
CASSPGQGINQPQHF
>-|12|TRBJ2-3|TRBV24-1|once
TGTGCCACCCGGGGCACCACAGTTACGCAGTATTTT
CATRGTTVTQYF
>-|12|TRBJ1-2|TRBV20-1|many
TGCAGTGCTACCCGACATGACTATGGCTACACCTTC
CSATRHDYGYTF
>-|14|TRBJ2-2|TRBV2|-
TGTGCCAGCAGGGAGACTCAGAACACCGGGGAGCTGTTTTTT
CASRETQNTGELFF
>-|14|TRBJ1-2|TRBV5-1|few
TGCGCCAGCAGCTTGGATCAGGGGTACTATGGCTACACCTTC
CASSLDQGYYGYTF
>-|13|TRBJ1-2|TRBV6-1|few
TGTGCCAGCACACCCTGGGCCAGGGGTGGCTACACCTTC
CASTPWARGGYTF